This TCR beta chain is drawn from a study of shared clonotypes between healthy human individuals. CD8 cells regarded as naive lacked CD45RO, were positively chosen for CCR7, and omitted terminally differentiated effector memory CD45RA+ cells. Researchers divided each subset's genomic DNA evenly across several immunoSEQ plates. For sorted subsets, 150 to 200 ng DNA per replicate equaled some 27,000 T cell genomes. Only in-frame clones appear in the TCRdb table, and some are missing; sequencing was by immunoSEQ multiplex PCR. The sample holds 1.5 million to 2.5 million clones; roughly 95% are singletons and the top ten take roughly 1%. The germline gives CDR1 SGHDT, CDR2 YYEEEE. The V end was cut by 2 bases, the J end by 6 bases, with 12 bases between. This CDR3 is built from 13 residues. General study points: Sampling covered blood only; tissue repertoires likely differ.

Details on this clone: The antigen is not known.

The clonotype was recovered from a man younger than 30 in good health. The V call is TRBV5-6, the J call TRBJ2-7; tentatively, D is TRBD2 (6 bases). Sample: naive CD8+ T cells sorted from blood. DNA of the CDR3: TGTGCCAGCAGCTTCGGGCTAGCGAGCGAGCAGTACTTC. Amino acids: CASSFGLASEQYF.